This is a list of T cell receptor beta chains from one sample in a study of beta chain features in type 1 diabetes. TCRdb's table, derived via immunoSEQ multiplex PCR, lists solely in-frame clones and lacks some. The sample records some 270,000 clones, approximately 8.1% being singletons. The sequenced material came from central memory CD4+ T cells from blood. The receptor set was obtained from a woman between 18 and 29 years old in good health. The CDR3 runs from the conserved cysteine through the conserved F or W. D genes are given only for firm matches. Rows may omit the clone size; those that give it use once, few, many or a size class.

CDR3nt: TGTGCCAGCAGCTCAGCAGGGGGCAAGAGTGAAAAACTGTTTTTT; CDR3aa: CASSSAGGKSEKLFF; v_gene: TRBV28; len: 15; d_gene: TRBD1; abundance: -; j_gene: TRBJ1-4
CDR3nt: TGTGCCAGCACCCCATTGGGGACAGGGGTTAGTGAGCAGTTCTTC; CDR3aa: CASTPLGTGVSEQFF; v_gene: TRBV7-9; len: 15; d_gene: TRBD1; abundance: few; j_gene: TRBJ2-1
CDR3nt: TGTGCCAGCAGCCAAGGGGGTAGGGGAAGCGATACGCAGTATTTT; CDR3aa: CASSQGGRGSDTQYF; v_gene: TRBV7-3; len: 15; d_gene: -; abundance: few; j_gene: TRBJ2-3
CDR3nt: TGTGCCAGCAGCCACCGGACTAGCGGGAGCCTGTATTTT; CDR3aa: CASSHRTSGSLYF; v_gene: TRBV14; len: 13; d_gene: TRBD2; abundance: few; j_gene: TRBJ2-3
CDR3nt: TGCGCCAGCAGCCTACAGGGATCCAATGAGCAGTTCTTC; CDR3aa: CASSLQGSNEQFF; v_gene: TRBV5-1; len: 13; d_gene: -; abundance: few; j_gene: TRBJ2-1
CDR3nt: TGCGCCAGCAGCCAAAGTGCCGGAATTTTCTACGGCACAGATACGCAGTATTTT; CDR3aa: CASSQSAGIFYGTDTQYF; v_gene: TRBV4-3; len: 18; d_gene: -; abundance: -; j_gene: TRBJ2-3
CDR3nt: TGTGCCAGCAGCTTGGCAGCCAACACTGAAGCTTTCTTT; CDR3aa: CASSLAANTEAFF; v_gene: TRBV7-9; len: 13; d_gene: -; abundance: few; j_gene: TRBJ1-1
CDR3nt: TGTGCCAGCAGCCAAAGCGGCGGGGCGGCTCGCGGGTACTTC; CDR3aa: CASSQSGGAARGYF; v_gene: TRBV14; len: 14; d_gene: -; abundance: many; j_gene: TRBJ2-7
CDR3nt: TGTGCCAGCAGGACCGAGGTGTGGGCGCGGGAAGCTTTCTTT; CDR3aa: CASRTEVWAREAFF; v_gene: TRBV28; len: 14; d_gene: -; abundance: -; j_gene: TRBJ1-1
CDR3nt: TGTGCCAGCAGTGAGTACGGCCGAGATCAGCCCCAGCATTTT; CDR3aa: CASSEYGRDQPQHF; v_gene: TRBV6-1; len: 14; d_gene: -; abundance: -; j_gene: TRBJ1-5
CDR3nt: TGTGCCAGCAGTCCAGGACAGGGCAGCAATCAGCCCCAGCATTTT; CDR3aa: CASSPGQGSNQPQHF; v_gene: TRBV27; len: 15; d_gene: TRBD1; abundance: few; j_gene: TRBJ1-5
CDR3nt: TGTGCCAGCTCACCGGGGTCTGGGGCCAACGTCCTGACTTTC; CDR3aa: CASSPGSGANVLTF; v_gene: TRBV18; len: 14; d_gene: -; abundance: few; j_gene: TRBJ2-6
CDR3nt: TGCGCCAGCAGCCAGAATTTGGGTGGGGTGAACACTGAAGCTTTCTTT; CDR3aa: CASSQNLGGVNTEAFF; v_gene: TRBV5-1; len: 16; d_gene: -; abundance: many; j_gene: TRBJ1-1
CDR3nt: TGTGCCTCCCTGGGGACAAATCTTAACTATGGCTACACCTTC; CDR3aa: CASLGTNLNYGYTF; v_gene: TRBV10-3; len: 14; d_gene: -; abundance: -; j_gene: TRBJ1-2
CDR3nt: TGTGCCAGCAGTCTAGAGATTCTCCAAGAGACCCAGTACTTC; CDR3aa: CASSLEILQETQYF; v_gene: TRBV28; len: 14; d_gene: -; abundance: few; j_gene: TRBJ2-5
CDR3nt: TGTGCCAGCAGTTACTCTCTAGCGGGAGGAGAGACCCAGTACTTC; CDR3aa: CASSYSLAGGETQYF; v_gene: TRBV6-5; len: 15; d_gene: TRBD2; abundance: few; j_gene: TRBJ2-5
CDR3nt: TGTGCCAGCGGAGCCCTCATCAGTGGTGAAGCTTTCTTT; CDR3aa: CASGALISGEAFF; v_gene: TRBV28; len: 13; d_gene: -; abundance: few; j_gene: TRBJ1-1
CDR3nt: TGTGCCAGCAGTTACGTGACAGTCTCCGGAGAAGCTTTCTTT; CDR3aa: CASSYVTVSGEAFF; v_gene: TRBV6-6; len: 14; d_gene: -; abundance: -; j_gene: TRBJ1-1
CDR3nt: TGTGCCAGCAGAGGGGGCGCTGGCTATGGCTACACCTTC; CDR3aa: CASRGGAGYGYTF; v_gene: TRBV6-1; len: 13; d_gene: TRBD1; abundance: few; j_gene: TRBJ1-2
CDR3nt: TGTGCCAGCAGTTCCGACAGGGCTGGAGATACGCAGTATTTT; CDR3aa: CASSSDRAGDTQYF; v_gene: TRBV11-2; len: 14; d_gene: TRBD1; abundance: few; j_gene: TRBJ2-3
CDR3nt: TGTGCCAGCAGTCCCCGGGCAGGGTCCAATGAGCAGTTCTTC; CDR3aa: CASSPRAGSNEQFF; v_gene: TRBV6-5; len: 14; d_gene: -; abundance: many; j_gene: TRBJ2-1
CDR3nt: TGCAGCGTTGGACAGGGCGGCAACCAGCCCCAGCATTTT; CDR3aa: CSVGQGGNQPQHF; v_gene: TRBV29-1; len: 13; d_gene: TRBD1; abundance: few; j_gene: TRBJ1-5
CDR3nt: TGTGCCAGCAGTGTATCAGGGGTACAAGAGACCCAGTACTTC; CDR3aa: CASSVSGVQETQYF; v_gene: TRBV27; len: 14; d_gene: -; abundance: -; j_gene: TRBJ2-5
CDR3nt: TGTGCCAGCAGCCTGGCGGCCGGCAGGGGCTACTACGAGCAGTACTTC; CDR3aa: CASSLAAGRGYYEQYF; v_gene: TRBV14; len: 16; d_gene: -; abundance: many; j_gene: TRBJ2-7
CDR3nt: TGTGCCAGTACCCCCCGATTCGGGGGTTACAATGAGCAGTTCTTC; CDR3aa: CASTPRFGGYNEQFF; v_gene: TRBV19; len: 15; d_gene: -; abundance: -; j_gene: TRBJ2-1
CDR3nt: TGTGCCAGCAGCTTACCCGGTAGGAGTAATGAGCAGTTCTTC; CDR3aa: CASSLPGRSNEQFF; v_gene: TRBV7-2; len: 14; d_gene: -; abundance: -; j_gene: TRBJ2-1
CDR3nt: TGTGCCAGCAGCCACGGGACAAACCAGCCCCAGCATTTT; CDR3aa: CASSHGTNQPQHF; v_gene: TRBV7-9; len: 13; d_gene: -; abundance: few; j_gene: TRBJ1-5
CDR3nt: TGTGCCAGCAGCTTGATGGGGGCAGACACAGATACGCAGTATTTT; CDR3aa: CASSLMGADTDTQYF; v_gene: TRBV7-9; len: 15; d_gene: -; abundance: -; j_gene: TRBJ2-3
CDR3nt: TGTGCCAGCAGTTACGAATTAAACATTCAGTACTTC; CDR3aa: CASSYELNIQYF; v_gene: TRBV6-5; len: 12; d_gene: -; abundance: -; j_gene: TRBJ2-4
CDR3nt: TGCGCCAGCAGCTCGGGACAGTCCTACAATGAGCAGTTCTTC; CDR3aa: CASSSGQSYNEQFF; v_gene: TRBV5-1; len: 14; d_gene: TRBD1; abundance: few; j_gene: TRBJ2-1
CDR3nt: TGTGCCAGCAGCCGGGACTTCAATGTCAATGAGCAGTTCTTC; CDR3aa: CASSRDFNVNEQFF; v_gene: TRBV7-2; len: 14; d_gene: -; abundance: many; j_gene: TRBJ2-1
CDR3nt: TGTGCCAGCAGCATACTTCACCAGACCCAGTACTTC; CDR3aa: CASSILHQTQYF; v_gene: TRBV7-9; len: 12; d_gene: -; abundance: few; j_gene: TRBJ2-5
CDR3nt: TGTGCCAGCAGCCTGCGGGACGGCCCAAACATTCAGTACTTC; CDR3aa: CASSLRDGPNIQYF; v_gene: TRBV7-9; len: 14; d_gene: -; abundance: many; j_gene: TRBJ2-4
CDR3nt: TGTGCCACCCAGACAGGGGCGGTAGAGACCCAGTACTTC; CDR3aa: CATQTGAVETQYF; v_gene: TRBV2; len: 13; d_gene: TRBD1; abundance: few; j_gene: TRBJ2-5
CDR3nt: TGCAGTGCTCTCCGAGATGAAGCTTTCTTT; CDR3aa: CSALRDEAFF; v_gene: TRBV20-1; len: 10; d_gene: -; abundance: -; j_gene: TRBJ1-1
CDR3nt: TGCGCCAGCAGCCAAGATATTGGCACCACCTATGGCTACACCTTC; CDR3aa: CASSQDIGTTYGYTF; v_gene: TRBV4-1; len: 15; d_gene: -; abundance: -; j_gene: TRBJ1-2
CDR3nt: TGTGCCAGCAGCTCCGGTGGTAGCGGTAATGAGCAGTTCTTC; CDR3aa: CASSSGGSGNEQFF; v_gene: TRBV7-2; len: 14; d_gene: -; abundance: -; j_gene: TRBJ2-1
CDR3nt: TGTGCCAGCAGCTTAAATTCGGGGACGGCCTACACCTTC; CDR3aa: CASSLNSGTAYTF; v_gene: TRBV7-8; len: 13; d_gene: -; abundance: few; j_gene: TRBJ1-2
CDR3nt: TGCGCCAGCAGCCAAGAGAAGGATACGCAGTATTTT; CDR3aa: CASSQEKDTQYF; v_gene: TRBV5-4; len: 12; d_gene: -; abundance: -; j_gene: TRBJ2-3
CDR3nt: TGTGCCAGCGGCACCGCGGTAGCCAAAAACATTCAGTACTTC; CDR3aa: CASGTAVAKNIQYF; v_gene: TRBV28; len: 14; d_gene: -; abundance: few; j_gene: TRBJ2-4